This passage covers 15 T cell receptor beta chains from one sample sequenced in a study of control samples from healthy donors and cancer patients (dated by TCRdb to 2018 to 2020). Receptor amplification or capture employed the immunoSEQ multiplex PCR assay. TCRdb took over this immuneACCESS table, retaining in-frame rearrangements with V and J assigned. Such tables are incomplete; in checked studies, under half of the missing clones stem from an unresolved V gene, and the remainder is unexplained. The sample table holds around 130,000 clones, of which about 92% were seen once. The ten top clones hold 1.5% to 2% of the sample. Sequenced input: PBMCs. The origin of the receptors is a man aged 50-60 years with head and neck cancer.

This clone was counted a single time. This chain uses TRBV2 with TRBJ1-1; unclear D gene. The CDR3 covers 12 residues. V shed 4 bases and J shed 6 bases, with 9 bases lying between them. From germline, CDR1 is SNHLY and CDR2 FYNNEI. The CDR3 spells CASSGLVPEAFF. The DNA for the CDR3 is TGTGCCAGCAGTGGGTTGGTCCCTGAAGCTTTCTTT.

The V and J genes are TRBV7-2 and TRBJ2-7, with TRBD2 matching over 7 bases. The V and J ends lost 5 bases and 1 base, in that order; junction bases with no gene match: 14. The CDR3 is made up of 17 amino acids. Germline CDR1 and CDR2: SGHTA and FQGNSA. CDR3 bases: TGTGCCAGCAGCCTAAGCGGGGCAGGGAGTACGTCCTACGAGCAGTACTTC. Translation gives CASSLSGAGSTSYEQYF.

The chain employs TRBV13 and TRBJ2-3; D might be TRBD2 (7 bases). From germline, CDR1 is PRHDT and CDR2 FYEKMQ (reference sequence). Trimming pared 7 bases from V and 4 bases from J, leaving 18 bases between. The CDR3 covers 15 residues. The CDR3 is CASTLRRGAADTQYF. CDR3 sequence (DNA): TGTGCCAGCACCCTTCGTCGGGGGGCAGCAGATACGCAGTATTTT.

The chain has TRBV4-3 and TRBJ2-4, with 13 bases matching TRBD2. Per germline, CDR1 LGHNA and CDR2 YSLEER. CDR3 length equals 20 residues. J was trimmed by 5 bases and V by 1 base; bases with no gene match: 14. The CDR3, as DNA: TGCGCCAGCAGCCAAGTGGCCCCACTAGCGGGGGGGCTCACGGAAAACATTCAGTACTTC. Amino acid sequence: CASSQVAPLAGGLTENIQYF.

The rearrangement links TRBV30 to TRBJ1-4, with TRBD1 as a possible D gene (6 bases). Trimming pared 0 bases from V and 8 bases from J, leaving 19 bases between. The CDR3 is 16 residues long. CDR1 is GTSNPN and CDR2 is SVGIG in the germline V gene (reference sequence). The CDR3 reads CAWSVTGSRVREKLFF. The CDR3 coding sequence is TGTGCCTGGAGTGTAACAGGGTCGAGGGTTAGGGAAAAACTGTTTTTT.

The V gene is TRBV12-3 or TRBV12-4, the J gene TRBJ1-5; no firm D call. The CDR3 spans 13 residues. The V end lost 8 bases, the J end lost 2 bases, and 10 bases lay between the germline ends. Here the CDR3 reads CASSLLGNQPQHF. The CDR3 DNA reads as TGTGCCAGCTCCTTGCTGGGCAATCAGCCCCAGCATTTT.

The rearrangement links TRBV5-6 to TRBJ1-2; D remains ambiguous. Trimming cost V 2 bases and J 4 bases, with 12 bases left between them. There are 14 residues in the CDR3. Germline-derived CDR1 and CDR2 are SGHDT and YYEEEE. The CDR3 region is CASSFQLILYGYTF. CDR3 nucleotide sequence: TGTGCCAGCAGCTTCCAACTGATTCTCTATGGCTACACCTTC.

This clone was counted only a few times. The chain employs TRBV5-1 and TRBJ1-2, with D uncertain. The CDR3 consists of 17 residues. Germline loops: CDR1 SGHRS, CDR2 YFSETQ. Deletions cut 7 bases from V and 1 base from J, with 23 bases between. DNA of the CDR3: TGCGCCAGCTCCAAACCCCGGACCGATACTAATAACTATGGCTACACCTTC. It encodes CASSKPRTDTNNYGYTF.

V gene TRBV6-4 combines with J gene TRBJ2-5; a weak D match, TRBD2 (6 bases). The germline V and J ends were trimmed by 2 bases and 8 bases, with 12 bases remaining between them. CDR3 length: 13 amino acids. CDR1 and CDR2 from the germline V gene are MRHNA and SNTAGT. This chain's CDR3 is CASSDGAGSTQYF. The CDR3 nucleotides read TGTGCCAGCAGTGACGGGGCGGGAAGTACCCAGTACTTC.

This chain connects TRBV4-1 to TRBJ2-4, with 15 positions matching TRBD2. The CDR3 covers 18 residues. With V trimmed by 4 bases and J by 0 bases, 4 bases remained unmatched. Germline V gene lookup returns CDR1 MGHRA and CDR2 YSYEKL. This CDR3 is CASSPGLAGGVAKNIQYF. The CDR3 region has the DNA TGCGCCAGCAGCCCAGGACTAGCGGGGGGGGTAGCCAAAAACATTCAGTACTTC.

The chain joins TRBV5-4 to TRBJ2-3; 7 bases line up with TRBD2. This CDR3 is 15 amino acids long. Per germline, CDR1 SGHNT and CDR2 YYREEE (reference sequence). The J segment lost 0 bases and the V segment lost 3 bases, leaving 4 bases of the junction unmatched. CDR3 region: CASSSPGLSTDTQYF. DNA of the CDR3: TGTGCCAGCAGCTCCCCGGGACTAAGCACAGATACGCAGTATTTT.

The gene calls are TRBV29-1 and TRBJ1-2; possible D gene TRBD1, 5 bases. The CDR3 has 15 residues. The germline gives CDR1 SQVTM, CDR2 ANQGSEA. V was cut by 3 bases and J by 4 bases, with 18 bases left in between. The CDR3 loop reads CSVESPGAGGYGYTF. CDR3 sequence (DNA): TGCAGCGTTGAGTCGCCAGGCGCCGGGGGCTATGGCTACACCTTC.

The chain couples TRBV6-4 to TRBJ2-2; D not certain. Looked up from germline, CDR1 is MRHNA and CDR2 is SNTAGT. The CDR3 length is 14 residues. Trimming shortened V by 6 bases and J by 6 bases, and 14 bases separated the two germline ends. The CDR3 here is CASREDGGAGELFF. In DNA form, the CDR3 reads TGTGCCAGCAGAGAGGACGGTGGGGCCGGGGAGCTGTTTTTT.

For the CDR3, the DNA is TGTGCCATACGGGATGGGCTAGCGGGGGGGAGTGAGCAGTTCTTC. Amino acids: CAIRDGLAGGSEQFF. The genes are TRBV10-3 and TRBJ2-1; 12 bases match TRBD2. Germline V lookup: CDR1 ENHRY, CDR2 SYGVKD. After removal of 9 bases from V and 9 bases from J, the junction contained 12 bases not matched to a gene. The CDR3 consists of 15 residues.

The J gene is TRBJ1-4, the V gene TRBV28, with D unresolved. V dropped 3 bases and J dropped 0 bases, with 14 bases sitting between them. The germline V gene has CDR1 MDHEN and CDR2 SYDVKM. The CDR3 loop spans 17 amino acids. The CDR3, as DNA: TGTGCCAGCAGTTTCCGGTCAACAGCTGCAACTAATGAAAAACTGTTTTTT. It encodes CASSFRSTAATNEKLFF.